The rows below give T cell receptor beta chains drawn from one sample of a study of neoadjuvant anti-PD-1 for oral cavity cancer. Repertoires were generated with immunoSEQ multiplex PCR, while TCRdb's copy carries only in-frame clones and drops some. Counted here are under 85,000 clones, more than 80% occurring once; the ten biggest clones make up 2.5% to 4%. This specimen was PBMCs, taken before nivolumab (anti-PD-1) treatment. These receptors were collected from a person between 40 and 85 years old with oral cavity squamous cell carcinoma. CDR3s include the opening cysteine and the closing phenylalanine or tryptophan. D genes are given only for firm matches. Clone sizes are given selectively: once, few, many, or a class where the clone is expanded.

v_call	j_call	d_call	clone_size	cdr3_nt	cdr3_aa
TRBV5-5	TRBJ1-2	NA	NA	TGTGCCAGCAGCTTGATTAACGAGGGTGGCTACACCTTC	CASSLINEGGYTF
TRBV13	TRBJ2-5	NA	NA	TGTGCCAGCAGCGCACGTATGACAGTGGCAGAGACCCAGTACTTC	CASSARMTVAETQYF
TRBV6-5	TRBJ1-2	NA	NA	TGTGCCAGCAGTTCTACAGGGCGTGTCGGTGGCTACACCTTC	CASSSTGRVGGYTF
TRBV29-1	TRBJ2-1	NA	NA	TGCAGCGTTGCGGTCGACCCTACCTACAATGAGCAGTTCTTC	CSVAVDPTYNEQFF
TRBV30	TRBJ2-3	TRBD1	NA	TGTGCCGGAGACAGGGTCGAAAACACAGATACGCAGTATTTT	CAGDRVENTDTQYF
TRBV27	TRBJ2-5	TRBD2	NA	TGTGCCAGCATGGGGGTTATGGCGGGGGCCCAGTACTTC	CASMGVMAGAQYF
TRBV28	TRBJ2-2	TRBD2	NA	TGTGCCAGCAGTTCGGGACTAGCGGGAGTCGGGGAGCTGTTTTTT	CASSSGLAGVGELFF
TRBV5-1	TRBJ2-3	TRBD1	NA	TGCGCCAGCAGCTTATACAGGGGTGAGACAGATACGCAGTATTTT	CASSLYRGETDTQYF
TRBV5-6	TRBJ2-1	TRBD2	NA	TGTGCCAGCAGCCCCCCTGGGGGACTAGCGAGTCTAAATGAGCAGTTCTTC	CASSPPGGLASLNEQFF
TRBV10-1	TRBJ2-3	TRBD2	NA	TGCGCCAGCAGTGCTCTAGCGGGAGGACAGGATACGCAGTATTTT	CASSALAGGQDTQYF
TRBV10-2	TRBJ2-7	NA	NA	TGCGCCAGCACCCAGGGGATACAACTCTCCTACGAGCAGTACTTC	CASTQGIQLSYEQYF
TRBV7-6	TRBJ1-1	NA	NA	TGTGCCAGCAGCTTAGATGAGGTCACTGAAGCTTTCTTT	CASSLDEVTEAFF
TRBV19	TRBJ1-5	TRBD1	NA	TGTGCCAGTAGTGACAGGGGCAATCAGCCCCAGCATTTT	CASSDRGNQPQHF
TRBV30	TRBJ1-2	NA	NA	TGTGCCTGGAGTGTAAGGGCAGTAAACTTCACCTTC	CAWSVRAVNFTF
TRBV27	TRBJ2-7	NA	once	TGTGCCAGCAGTTTAGTAGGACAGGGGAGAATAGCGGGAGTCCCCCACGAGCAGTACTTC	CASSLVGQGRIAGVPHEQYF
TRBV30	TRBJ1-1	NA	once	TGTGCCTGGATTCCTGGGCTTCTCGAGAACACTGAAGCTTTCTTT	CAWIPGLLENTEAFF
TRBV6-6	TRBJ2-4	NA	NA	TGTGCCAGACTGTACAGGGAGGCCTTCAAAAACATTCAGTACTTC	CARLYREAFKNIQYF
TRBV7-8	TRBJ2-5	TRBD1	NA	TGTGCCAGCAGCAAAAGGACAGGGGTAGAGACCCAGTACTTC	CASSKRTGVETQYF
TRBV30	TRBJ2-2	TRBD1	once	TGTGCCGTGGGACAGGGAGTCACCGGGGAGCTGTTTTTT	CAVGQGVTGELFF
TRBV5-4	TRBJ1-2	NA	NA	TGTGCCAGCAGCTTAACAGGGTATGGCTACACCTTC	CASSLTGYGYTF
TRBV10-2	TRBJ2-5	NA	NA	TGCGCCAGCAGTGAGTTGCTTACGGGACCCCCGGCCCAAGAGACCCAGTACTTC	CASSELLTGPPAQETQYF
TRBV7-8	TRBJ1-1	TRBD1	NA	TGTGCCAGCAGCCTACCAGGGGGCGCAAACACTGAAGCTTTCTTT	CASSLPGGANTEAFF
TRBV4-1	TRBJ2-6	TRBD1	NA	TGCGCCAGCAGCCAAGAGTCGACAGGGGGGGCCAACGTCCTGACTTTC	CASSQESTGGANVLTF
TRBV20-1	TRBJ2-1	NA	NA	TGCAGTGCTGCCGACGGCAGTGAGCAGTTCTTC	CSAADGSEQFF
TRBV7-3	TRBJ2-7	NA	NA	TGTGCCAGCAGCCCCCCAGGAGGCGAGCAGTACTTC	CASSPPGGEQYF
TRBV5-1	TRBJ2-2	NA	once	TGCGCCAGCAGCTTGGAACGACCGACCACCGGGGAGCTGTTTTTT	CASSLERPTTGELFF
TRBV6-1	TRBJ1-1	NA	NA	TGTGCCAGCTTCCTGGGACGGATGAACACTGAAGCTTTCTTT	CASFLGRMNTEAFF
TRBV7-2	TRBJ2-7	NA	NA	TGTGCCAGCAGCTTAGTAGCTGGGGCAGGGACTGGTTACGAGCAGTACTTC	CASSLVAGAGTGYEQYF
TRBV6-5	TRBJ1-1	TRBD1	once	TGTGCCAGCAGGACTTCAGGGGGCAACACTGAAGCTTTCTTT	CASRTSGGNTEAFF
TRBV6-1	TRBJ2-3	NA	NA	TGTGCCAGCAGGTCCGACGTAGATACGCAGTATTTT	CASRSDVDTQYF
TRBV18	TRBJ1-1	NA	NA	TGTGCCAGCTCACCACCGAACAGCATGAACACTGAAGCTTTCTTT	CASSPPNSMNTEAFF
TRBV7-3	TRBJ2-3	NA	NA	TGTGCCAGCAGCTTAATTCCAGGGGATACGCAGTATTTT	CASSLIPGDTQYF
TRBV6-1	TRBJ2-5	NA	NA	TGTGCCAGCAATGATCGTAAAGAGACCCAGTACTTC	CASNDRKETQYF
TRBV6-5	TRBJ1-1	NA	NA	TGTGCCAGCAGTTACGCCCTCGAACTGAACACTGAAGCTTTCTTT	CASSYALELNTEAFF
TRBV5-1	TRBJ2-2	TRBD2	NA	TGCGCCAGCAGCTTGGACGGGAGGGGGACCGGGGAGCTGTTTTTT	CASSLDGRGTGELFF
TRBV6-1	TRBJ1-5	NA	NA	TGTGCCAGCAGTGAAACGTGGGGGCACAATCAGCCCCAGCATTTT	CASSETWGHNQPQHF
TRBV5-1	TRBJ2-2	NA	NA	TGCGCCAGCAGCTCGACGACTAGTCCAACCGGGGAGCTGTTTTTT	CASSSTTSPTGELFF
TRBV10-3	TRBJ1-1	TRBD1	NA	TGTGCCATCAGCCGGGACAGGGCACCAAACACTGAAGCTTTCTTT	CAISRDRAPNTEAFF
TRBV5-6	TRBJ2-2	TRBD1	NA	TGTGCCAGCAGCGGACGGGGGACAGGGGGCAGCACCGGGGAGCTGTTTTTT	CASSGRGTGGSTGELFF
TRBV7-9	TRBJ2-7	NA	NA	TGTGCCAGCAGCTTAGAAGGGTCCGTCTACGAGCAGTACTTC	CASSLEGSVYEQYF
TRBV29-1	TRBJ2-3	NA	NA	TGCAGCGCCTACAGGGATACGCAGTATTTT	CSAYRDTQYF
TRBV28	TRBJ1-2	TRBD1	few	TGTGCCAGCAGTTTACAACAGGGGGCCTACTATGGCTACACCTTC	CASSLQQGAYYGYTF
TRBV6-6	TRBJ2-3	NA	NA	TGTGCCAGCAGTTACCTAGCGGATACGCAGTATTTT	CASSYLADTQYF
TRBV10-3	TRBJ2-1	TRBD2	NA	TGTGCCATCAGTAGACTAGCGGCCTACAATGAGCAGTTCTTC	CAISRLAAYNEQFF
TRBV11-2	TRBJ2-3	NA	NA	TGTGCCAGCAGCTTCGGGAGCTTCCGGGGAGATACGCAGTATTTT	CASSFGSFRGDTQYF
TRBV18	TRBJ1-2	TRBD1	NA	TGTGCCAGCTCACCCTCTCCGGGACAGGGAAAGCATAGCACCTTC	CASSPSPGQGKHSTF
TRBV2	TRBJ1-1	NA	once	TGTGCCAGCAGTGGTATCCGGAGAGCTGAAGCTTTCTTT	CASSGIRRAEAFF
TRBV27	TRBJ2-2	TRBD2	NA	TGTGCCAGCTCTCGGGGGCCGGGACTAGACTTGTTGGGTTCGAACACCGGGGAGCTGTTTTTT	CASSRGPGLDLLGSNTGELFF
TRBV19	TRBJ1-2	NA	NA	TGTGCCACAAGGACAGCTAACTATGGCTACACCTTC	CATRTANYGYTF
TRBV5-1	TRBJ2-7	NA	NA	TGCGCCAGCAGCCCGGGGGACACCTACGAGCAGTACTTC	CASSPGDTYEQYF
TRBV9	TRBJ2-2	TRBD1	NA	TGTGCCAGCAGTGGGTTCAGGGGGCCTGACACCGGGGAGCTGTTTTTT	CASSGFRGPDTGELFF